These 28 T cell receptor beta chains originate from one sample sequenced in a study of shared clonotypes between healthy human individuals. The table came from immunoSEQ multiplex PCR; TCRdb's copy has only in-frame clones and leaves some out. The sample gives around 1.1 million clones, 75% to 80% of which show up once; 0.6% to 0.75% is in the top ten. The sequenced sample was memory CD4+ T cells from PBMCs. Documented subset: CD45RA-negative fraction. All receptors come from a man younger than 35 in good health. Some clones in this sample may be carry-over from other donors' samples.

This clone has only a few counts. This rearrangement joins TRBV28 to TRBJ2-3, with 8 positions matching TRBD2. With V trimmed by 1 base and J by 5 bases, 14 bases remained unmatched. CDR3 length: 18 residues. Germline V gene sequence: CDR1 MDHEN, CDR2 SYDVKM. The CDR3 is CASSLSSAGGSTRDTQYF. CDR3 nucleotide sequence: TGTGCCAGCAGTTTATCTAGTGCGGGAGGCTCCACGCGAGATACGCAGTATTTT.

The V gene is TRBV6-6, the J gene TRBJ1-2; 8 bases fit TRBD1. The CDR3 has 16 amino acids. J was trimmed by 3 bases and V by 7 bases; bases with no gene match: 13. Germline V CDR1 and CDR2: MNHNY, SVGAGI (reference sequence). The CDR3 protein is CASTQVSGGDYYGYTF. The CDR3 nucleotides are TGTGCCAGCACCCAAGTATCAGGGGGCGACTACTATGGCTACACCTTC.

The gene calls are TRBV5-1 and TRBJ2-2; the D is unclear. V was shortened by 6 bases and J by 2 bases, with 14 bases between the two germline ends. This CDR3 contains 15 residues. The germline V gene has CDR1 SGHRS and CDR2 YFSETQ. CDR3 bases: TGCGCCAGCACATATGGCGGTTCTAACACCGGGGAGCTGTTTTTT. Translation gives CASTYGGSNTGELFF.

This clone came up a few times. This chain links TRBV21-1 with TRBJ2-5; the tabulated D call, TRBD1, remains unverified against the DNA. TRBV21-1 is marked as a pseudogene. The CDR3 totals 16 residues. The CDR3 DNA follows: TGTGCCAGCAGCAAAGGAGATGGACAGGGGGTTGAGGACCAGTACTTC. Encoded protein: CASSKGDGQGVEDQYF.

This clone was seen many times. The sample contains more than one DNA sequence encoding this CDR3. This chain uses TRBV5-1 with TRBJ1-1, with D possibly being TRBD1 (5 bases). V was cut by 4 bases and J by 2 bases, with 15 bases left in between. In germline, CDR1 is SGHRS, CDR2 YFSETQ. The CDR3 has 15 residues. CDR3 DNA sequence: TGCGCCAGCAGCCTACCCACAGGAGTTAACACTGAAGCTTTCTTT. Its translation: CASSLPTGVNTEAFF.

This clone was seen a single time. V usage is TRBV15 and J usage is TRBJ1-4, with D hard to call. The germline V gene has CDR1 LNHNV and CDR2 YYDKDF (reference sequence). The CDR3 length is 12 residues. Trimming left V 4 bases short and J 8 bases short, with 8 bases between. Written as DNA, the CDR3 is TGTGCCACCAGCACCCCCCCGGAAAAACTGTTTTTT. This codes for CATSTPPEKLFF. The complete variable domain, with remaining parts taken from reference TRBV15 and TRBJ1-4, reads DAMVIQNPRYQVTQFGKPVTLSCSQTLNHNVMYWYQQKSSQAPKLLFHYYDKDFNNEADTPDNFQSRRPNTSFCFLDIRSPGLGDTAMYLCATSTPPEKLFFGSGTQLSVL.

The CDR3 nucleotides are TGTGCCAGCAGCTTGGGGAGCGTCTACGAGCAGTACTTC. It codes for CASSLGSVYEQYF. V and J are TRBV5-4 and TRBJ2-7; no clear D. Germline lookup yields CDR1 SGHNT and CDR2 YYREEE (reference sequence). The CDR3 runs to 13 residues. V gave up 0 bases and J gave up 3 bases, with 7 bases separating them.

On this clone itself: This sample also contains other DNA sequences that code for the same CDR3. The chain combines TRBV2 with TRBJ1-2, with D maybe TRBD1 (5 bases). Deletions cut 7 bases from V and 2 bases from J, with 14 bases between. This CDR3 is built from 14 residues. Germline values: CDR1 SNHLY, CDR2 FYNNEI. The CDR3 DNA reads TGTGCCAGCACCTCTGGCCAGGGAAACTATGGCTACACCTTC. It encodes CASTSGQGNYGYTF.

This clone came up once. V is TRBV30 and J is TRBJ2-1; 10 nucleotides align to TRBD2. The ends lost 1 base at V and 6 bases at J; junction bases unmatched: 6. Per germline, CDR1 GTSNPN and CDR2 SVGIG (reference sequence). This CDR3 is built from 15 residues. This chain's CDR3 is CAWSDSGRSPNEQFF. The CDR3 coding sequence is TGTGCCTGGAGTGATAGCGGGAGGAGTCCCAATGAGCAGTTCTTC.

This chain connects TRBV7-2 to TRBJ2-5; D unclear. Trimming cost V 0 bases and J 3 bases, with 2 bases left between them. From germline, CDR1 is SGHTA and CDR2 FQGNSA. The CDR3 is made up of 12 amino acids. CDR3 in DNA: TGTGCCAGCAGCTTAGCAAAAGAGACCCAGTACTTC. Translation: CASSLAKETQYF.

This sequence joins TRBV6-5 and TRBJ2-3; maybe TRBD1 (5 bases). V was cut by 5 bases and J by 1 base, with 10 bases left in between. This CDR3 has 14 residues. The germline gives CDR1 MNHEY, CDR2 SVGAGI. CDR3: CASSPDSGTDTQYF. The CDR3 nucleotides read TGTGCCAGCAGTCCCGACAGTGGCACAGATACGCAGTATTTT.

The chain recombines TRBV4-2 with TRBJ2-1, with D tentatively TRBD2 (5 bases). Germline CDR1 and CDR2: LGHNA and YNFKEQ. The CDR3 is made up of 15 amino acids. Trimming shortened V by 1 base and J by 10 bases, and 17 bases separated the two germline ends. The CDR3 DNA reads TGTGCCAGCAGCCAAGTGAAGCTAGCATATATGGAGCAGTTCTTC. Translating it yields CASSQVKLAYMEQFF.

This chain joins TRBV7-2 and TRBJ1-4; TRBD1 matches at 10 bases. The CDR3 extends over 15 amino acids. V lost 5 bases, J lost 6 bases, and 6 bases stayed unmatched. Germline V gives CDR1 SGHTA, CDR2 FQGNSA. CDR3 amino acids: CASSAHGTGDEKLFF. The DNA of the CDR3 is TGTGCCAGCAGCGCCCACGGGACAGGGGATGAAAAACTGTTTTTT.

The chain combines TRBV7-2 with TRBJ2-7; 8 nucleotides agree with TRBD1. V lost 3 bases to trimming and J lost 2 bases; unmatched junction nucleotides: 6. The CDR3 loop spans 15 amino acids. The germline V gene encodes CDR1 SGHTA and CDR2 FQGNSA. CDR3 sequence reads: CASSLTGTGPYEQYF. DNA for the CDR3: TGTGCCAGCAGCTTGACCGGGACAGGACCCTACGAGCAGTACTTC.

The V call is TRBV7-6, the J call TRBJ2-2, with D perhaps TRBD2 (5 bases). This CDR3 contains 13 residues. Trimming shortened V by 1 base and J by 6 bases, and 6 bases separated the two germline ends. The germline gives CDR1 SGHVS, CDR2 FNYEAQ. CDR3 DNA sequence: TGTGCCAGCAGCTTAGAGCGGTCCGGGGAGCTGTTTTTT. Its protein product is CASSLERSGELFF.

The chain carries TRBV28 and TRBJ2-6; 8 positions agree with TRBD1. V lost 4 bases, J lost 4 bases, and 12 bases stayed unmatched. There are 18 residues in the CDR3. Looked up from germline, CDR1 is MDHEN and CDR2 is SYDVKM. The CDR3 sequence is CASSSLRDRFSGANVLTF. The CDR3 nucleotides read TGTGCCAGCAGTTCTCTCCGGGACAGGTTTAGCGGGGCCAACGTCCTGACTTTC. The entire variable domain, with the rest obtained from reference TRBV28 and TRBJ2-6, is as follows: DVKVTQSSRYLVKRTGEKVFLECVQDMDHENMFWYRQDPGLGLRLIYFSYDVKMKEKGDIPEGYSVSREKKERFSLILESASTNQTSMYLCASSSLRDRFSGANVLTFGAGSRLTVL.

CDR3 protein: CASSPQVWPPFSYEQYF. CDR3 DNA: TGCGCCAGCAGCCCGCAAGTTTGGCCACCCTTCTCCTACGAGCAGTACTTC. The chain carries TRBV5-1 and TRBJ2-7; no clear D gene. CDR1 is SGHRS and CDR2 is YFSETQ in the germline V gene. The V end lost 4 bases, the J end lost 0 bases, and 20 bases lay between the germline ends. The CDR3 loop spans 17 amino acids.

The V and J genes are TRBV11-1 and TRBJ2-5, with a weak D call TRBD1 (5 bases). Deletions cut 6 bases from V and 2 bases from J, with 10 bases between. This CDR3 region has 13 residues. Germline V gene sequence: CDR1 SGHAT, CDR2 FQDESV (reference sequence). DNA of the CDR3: TGTGCCAGCAGGCCGGACAATCAAGAGACCCAGTACTTC. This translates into CASRPDNQETQYF.

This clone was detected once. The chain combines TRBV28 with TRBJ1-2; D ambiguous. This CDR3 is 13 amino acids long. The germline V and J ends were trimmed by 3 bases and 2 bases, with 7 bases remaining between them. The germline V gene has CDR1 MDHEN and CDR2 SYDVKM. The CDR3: CASSFQINYGYTF. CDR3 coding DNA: TGTGCCAGCAGTTTTCAGATAAACTATGGCTACACCTTC.

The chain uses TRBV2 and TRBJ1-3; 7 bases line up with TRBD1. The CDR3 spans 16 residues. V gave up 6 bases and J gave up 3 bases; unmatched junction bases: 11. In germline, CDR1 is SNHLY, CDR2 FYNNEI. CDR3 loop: CASSVLEGAGGNTIYF. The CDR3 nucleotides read TGTGCCAGCAGCGTTTTGGAGGGGGCCGGTGGAAACACCATATATTTT.

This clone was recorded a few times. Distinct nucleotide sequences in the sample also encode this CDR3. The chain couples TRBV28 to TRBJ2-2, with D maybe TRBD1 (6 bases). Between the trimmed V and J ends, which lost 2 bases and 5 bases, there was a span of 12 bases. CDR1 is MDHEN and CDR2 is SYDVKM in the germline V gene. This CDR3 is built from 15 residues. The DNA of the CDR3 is TGTGCCAGCAGTTTAAGCAGGGGCGGGACCGGGGAGCTGTTTTTT. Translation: CASSLSRGGTGELFF. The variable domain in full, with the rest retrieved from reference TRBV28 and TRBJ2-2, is DVKVTQSSRYLVKRTGEKVFLECVQDMDHENMFWYRQDPGLGLRLIYFSYDVKMKEKGDIPEGYSVSREKKERFSLILESASTNQTSMYLCASSLSRGGTGELFFGEGSRLTVL.

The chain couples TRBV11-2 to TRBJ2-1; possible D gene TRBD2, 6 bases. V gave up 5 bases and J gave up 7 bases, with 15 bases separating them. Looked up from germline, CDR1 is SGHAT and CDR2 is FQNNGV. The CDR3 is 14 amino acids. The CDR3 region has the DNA TGTGCCAGCAGCCAAGGACTATCTGGGAATGAGCAGTTCTTC. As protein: CASSQGLSGNEQFF.

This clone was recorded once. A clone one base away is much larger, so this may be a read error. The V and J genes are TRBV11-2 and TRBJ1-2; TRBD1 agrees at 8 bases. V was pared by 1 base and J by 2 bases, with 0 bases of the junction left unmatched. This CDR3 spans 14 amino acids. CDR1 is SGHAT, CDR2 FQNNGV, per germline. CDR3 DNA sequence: TGTGCCAGCAGCTTAGGGACAGGGAACTATGGCTACACCTTC. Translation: CASSLGTGNYGYTF.

The CDR3 nucleotides read TGCGCCAGCAGCCCCCAGCCGGGACAGGGGGCTGTCGGCTACACCTTC. Amino acid sequence: CASSPQPGQGAVGYTF. The chain couples TRBV5-1 to TRBJ1-2, with 12 nucleotides matching TRBD1. This CDR3 spans 16 amino acids. Per germline, CDR1 SGHRS and CDR2 YFSETQ. Unmatched junction bases numbered 12, after V lost 4 bases and J lost 8 bases.

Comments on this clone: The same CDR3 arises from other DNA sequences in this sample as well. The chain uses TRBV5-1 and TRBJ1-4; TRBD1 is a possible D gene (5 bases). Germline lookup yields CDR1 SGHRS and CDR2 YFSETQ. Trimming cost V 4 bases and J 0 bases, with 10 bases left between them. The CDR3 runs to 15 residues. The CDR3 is CASSREGTTNEKLFF. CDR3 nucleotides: TGCGCCAGCAGCCGGGAGGGGACAACTAATGAAAAACTGTTTTTT. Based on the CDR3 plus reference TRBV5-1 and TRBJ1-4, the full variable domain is KAGVTQTPRYLIKTRGQQVTLSCSPISGHRSVSWYQQTPGQGLQFLFEYFSETQRNKGNFPGRFSGRQFSNSRSEMNVSTLELGDSALYLCASSREGTTNEKLFFGSGTQLSVL.

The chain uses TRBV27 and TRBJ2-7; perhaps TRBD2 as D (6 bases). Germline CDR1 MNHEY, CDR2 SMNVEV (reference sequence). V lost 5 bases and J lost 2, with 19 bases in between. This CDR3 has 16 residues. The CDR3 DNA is TGTGCCAGCAGTCCCCTCCCTTGGGGAGGAACCTACGAGCAGTACTTC. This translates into CASSPLPWGGTYEQYF.

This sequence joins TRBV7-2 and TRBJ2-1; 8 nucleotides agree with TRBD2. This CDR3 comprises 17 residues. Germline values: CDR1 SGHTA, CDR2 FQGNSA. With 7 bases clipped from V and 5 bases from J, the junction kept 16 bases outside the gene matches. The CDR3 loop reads CASTSRLGTRYNNEQFF. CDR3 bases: TGTGCCAGCACCTCCCGGTTGGGGACTAGGTATAACAATGAGCAGTTCTTC.

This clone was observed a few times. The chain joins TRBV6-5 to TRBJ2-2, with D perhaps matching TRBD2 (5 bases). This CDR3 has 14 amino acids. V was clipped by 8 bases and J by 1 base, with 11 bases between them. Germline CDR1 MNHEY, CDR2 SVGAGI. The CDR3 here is CASEGTWNTGELFF. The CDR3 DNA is TGTGCCAGCGAGGGAACCTGGAACACCGGGGAGCTGTTTTTT.